A selection of T cell receptor beta chains follows, all from one sample in a study of vaccination and CD4 T cells after COVID-19. These receptors' antigens are unknown. TCRdb independently ran MiXCR on the PCR reads; one entry per CDR3 protein. The sample includes around 17,000 distinct CDR3 sequences, nearly 50% of them seen just once. This specimen consisted of CD4+ T cells from blood, cultured in vitro, obtained before SARS-CoV-2 vaccination. The source is a human donor who had recovered from COVID-19. CDR3s include the opening cysteine and the closing phenylalanine or tryptophan. The order of the fields is CDR3 protein, CDR3 DNA, V gene, clone size, D gene, J gene. D genes are given only for firm matches. Clone size appears in some rows only: once, few, many, or a class for an expanded clone.

CDR3 protein: CASSDLQGYEQYF
CDR3 DNA: TGTGCCAGCAGTGACTTACAGGGCTACGAGCAGTACTTC
V gene: TRBV25-1
clone size: -
D gene: -
J gene: TRBJ2-7

CDR3 protein: CASSRAGGGQPQHF
CDR3 DNA: TGTGCCAGCAGCCGCGCCGGAGGGGGCCAGCCCCAGCATTTT
V gene: TRBV7-2
clone size: few
D gene: TRBD1
J gene: TRBJ1-5

CDR3 protein: CASSDTPGAYGYTF
CDR3 DNA: TGTGCCAGCAGTGACACTCCGGGCGCCTATGGCTACACCTTC
V gene: TRBV6-2/TRBV6-3
clone size: few
D gene: -
J gene: TRBJ1-2

CDR3 protein: CASSPDLDGTRRGKLFF
CDR3 DNA: TGTGCCAGCAGCCCGGACCTGGACGGGACTAGGAGAGGAAAACTGTTTTTT
V gene: TRBV7-2
clone size: -
D gene: -
J gene: TRBJ1-4

CDR3 protein: CASSRTGRGIGTDTQYF
CDR3 DNA: TGTGCCAGCAGCCGTACGGGCAGGGGGATAGGCACAGATACGCAGTATTTT
V gene: TRBV6-1
clone size: few
D gene: TRBD1
J gene: TRBJ2-3

CDR3 protein: CASSSDRHQETQYF
CDR3 DNA: TGTGCCAGCAGTTCTGATCGCCACCAAGAGACCCAGTACTTC
V gene: TRBV28
clone size: -
D gene: -
J gene: TRBJ2-5

CDR3 protein: CASSQGRREQPQHF
CDR3 DNA: TGCGCCAGCAGCCAAGGACGTCGGGAACAGCCCCAGCATTTT
V gene: TRBV4-3
clone size: -
D gene: -
J gene: TRBJ1-5

CDR3 protein: CASNTPGQGTEQYF
CDR3 DNA: TGTGCCAGCAACACCCCGGGACAGGGTACCGAGCAGTACTTC
V gene: TRBV5-4
clone size: -
D gene: TRBD1
J gene: TRBJ2-7

CDR3 protein: CAISDSGGGNEQFF
CDR3 DNA: TGTGCCATCAGTGATTCCGGGGGGGGGAATGAGCAGTTCTTC
V gene: TRBV10-3
clone size: -
D gene: TRBD2
J gene: TRBJ2-1

CDR3 protein: CASSVGVSRLGDTEAFF
CDR3 DNA: TGTGCCAGCAGCGTAGGGGTGTCGAGGCTGGGGGACACTGAAGCTTTCTTT
V gene: TRBV9
clone size: -
D gene: -
J gene: TRBJ1-1

CDR3 protein: CAWMGLQSYEQYF
CDR3 DNA: TGTGCCTGGATGGGGCTTCAGTCCTACGAGCAGTACTTC
V gene: TRBV30
clone size: -
D gene: -
J gene: TRBJ2-7

CDR3 protein: CASSIMRGEGGAFF
CDR3 DNA: TGTGCCAGTAGTATTATGCGGGGAGAGGGCGGGGCTTTCTTT
V gene: TRBV19
clone size: -
D gene: -
J gene: TRBJ1-1

CDR3 protein: CASSLGGGNTGELFF
CDR3 DNA: TGTGCCAGCAGCCTAGGAGGGGGGAACACCGGGGAGCTGTTTTTT
V gene: TRBV11-3
clone size: -
D gene: -
J gene: TRBJ2-2

CDR3 protein: CASSSTGGSPEAFF
CDR3 DNA: TGCGCCAGCAGCTCGACGGGCGGGAGTCCTGAAGCTTTCTTT
V gene: TRBV5-1
clone size: -
D gene: -
J gene: TRBJ1-1

CDR3 protein: CASSRKRESDTQYF
CDR3 DNA: TGTGCCAGCAGCCGGAAACGGGAGTCGGATACGCAGTATTTT
V gene: TRBV7-2
clone size: few
D gene: -
J gene: TRBJ2-3

CDR3 protein: CSAQREGGSEQFF
CDR3 DNA: TGCAGTGCCCAGCGGGAGGGCGGGAGTGAGCAGTTCTTC
V gene: TRBV20-1
clone size: few
D gene: TRBD2
J gene: TRBJ2-1

CDR3 protein: CASGLAGEDEQYF
CDR3 DNA: TGTGCCAGCGGTCTAGCGGGAGAGGACGAGCAGTACTTC
V gene: TRBV27
clone size: -
D gene: TRBD2
J gene: TRBJ2-7

CDR3 protein: CSARDLLQQSGAFSYEQYF
CDR3 DNA: TGCAGTGCTAGAGACCTACTACAACAGAGCGGAGCGTTTTCCTACGAGCAGTACTTC
V gene: TRBV20-1
clone size: -
D gene: -
J gene: TRBJ2-7

CDR3 protein: CASSPGGDGATQYF
CDR3 DNA: TGTGCCAGCAGCCCAGGAGGGGACGGGGCGACCCAGTACTTC
V gene: TRBV7-3
clone size: few
D gene: -
J gene: TRBJ2-5

CDR3 protein: CASSRPQETQYF
CDR3 DNA: TGTGCCAGCAGCAGGCCTCAAGAGACCCAGTACTTC
V gene: TRBV27
clone size: -
D gene: -
J gene: TRBJ2-5

CDR3 protein: CSAPGQGDTEAFF
CDR3 DNA: TGCAGTGCACCTGGACAGGGGGACACTGAAGCTTTCTTT
V gene: TRBV20-1
clone size: -
D gene: TRBD1
J gene: TRBJ1-1

CDR3 protein: CASRRWGRGNTGELFF
CDR3 DNA: TGCGCCAGTCGCCGGTGGGGGCGCGGGAACACCGGGGAGCTGTTTTTT
V gene: TRBV5-1
clone size: -
D gene: -
J gene: TRBJ2-2